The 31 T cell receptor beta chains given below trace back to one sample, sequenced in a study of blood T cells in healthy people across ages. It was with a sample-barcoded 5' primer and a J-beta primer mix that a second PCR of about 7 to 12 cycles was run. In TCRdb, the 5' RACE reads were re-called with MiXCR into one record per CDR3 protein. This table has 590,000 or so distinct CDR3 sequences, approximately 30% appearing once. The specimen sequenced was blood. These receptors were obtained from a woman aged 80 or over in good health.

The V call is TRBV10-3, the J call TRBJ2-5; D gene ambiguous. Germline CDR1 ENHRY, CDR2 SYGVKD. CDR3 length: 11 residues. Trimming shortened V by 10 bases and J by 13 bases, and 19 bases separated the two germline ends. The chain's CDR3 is CASSQDSSLYF. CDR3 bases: TGTGCCAGCAGCCAAGATTCGAGTCTGTACTTC.

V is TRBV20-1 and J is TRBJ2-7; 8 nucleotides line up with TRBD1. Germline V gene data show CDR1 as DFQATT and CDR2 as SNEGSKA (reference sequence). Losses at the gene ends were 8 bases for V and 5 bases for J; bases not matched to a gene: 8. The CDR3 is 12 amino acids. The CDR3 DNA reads TGCAGTACCATCAGGGGGCTTAACGAGCAGTACTTC. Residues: CSTIRGLNEQYF.

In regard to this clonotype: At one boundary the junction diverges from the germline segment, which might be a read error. In DNA, the CDR3 is TGTGCCAGTAGTCCTTCTCTGGGTGGCCACACCTTC. Its protein product is CASSPSLGGHTF. This chain links TRBV19 with TRBJ1-2; D gene ambiguous. The length of the CDR3 is 12 residues. CDR1 and CDR2 from the germline V gene are LNHDA and SQIVND (reference sequence).

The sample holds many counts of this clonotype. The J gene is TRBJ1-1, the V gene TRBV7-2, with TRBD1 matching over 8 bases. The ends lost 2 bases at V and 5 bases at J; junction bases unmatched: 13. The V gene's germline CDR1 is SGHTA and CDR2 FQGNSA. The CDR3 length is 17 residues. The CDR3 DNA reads TGTGCCAGCAGCTTAATCCCTCGACAGGGGATAGGGACTGAAGCTTTCTTT. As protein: CASSLIPRQGIGTEAFF.

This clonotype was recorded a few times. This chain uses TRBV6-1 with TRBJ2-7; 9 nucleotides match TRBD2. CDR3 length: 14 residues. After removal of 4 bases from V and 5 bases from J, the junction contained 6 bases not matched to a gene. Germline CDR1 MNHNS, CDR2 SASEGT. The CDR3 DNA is TGTGCCAGCAGTGCGGCGGGAGGGGTCCACGAGCAGTACTTC. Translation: CASSAAGGVHEQYF.

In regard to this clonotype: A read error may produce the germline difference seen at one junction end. The CDR3 DNA sequence: TGCGCCAGCAGTCCGGGACTAGTTGCCTACGAGCAGTACTTC. As protein: CASSPGLVAYEQYF. This rearrangement joins TRBV27 to TRBJ2-5; TRBD2 aligns across 8 bases. Matching the DNA end better, TRBJ2-7 makes the J call doubtful. The CDR3 length is 14 residues. Germline-derived CDR1 and CDR2 are MNHEY and SMNVEV (reference sequence).

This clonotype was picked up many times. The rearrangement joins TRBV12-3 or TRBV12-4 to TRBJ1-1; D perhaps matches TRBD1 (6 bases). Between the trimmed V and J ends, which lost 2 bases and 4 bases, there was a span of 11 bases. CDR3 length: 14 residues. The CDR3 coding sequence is TGTGCCAGCAGTTTAAAGGGGGGGCCCACTGAAGCTTTCTTT. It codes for CASSLKGGPTEAFF.

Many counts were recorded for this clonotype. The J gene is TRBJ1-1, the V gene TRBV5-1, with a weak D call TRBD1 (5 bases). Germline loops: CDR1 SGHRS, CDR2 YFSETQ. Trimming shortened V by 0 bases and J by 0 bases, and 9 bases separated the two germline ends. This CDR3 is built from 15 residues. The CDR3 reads CASSLAEGMNTEAFF. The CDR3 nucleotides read TGCGCCAGCAGCTTGGCCGAGGGGATGAACACTGAAGCTTTCTTT.

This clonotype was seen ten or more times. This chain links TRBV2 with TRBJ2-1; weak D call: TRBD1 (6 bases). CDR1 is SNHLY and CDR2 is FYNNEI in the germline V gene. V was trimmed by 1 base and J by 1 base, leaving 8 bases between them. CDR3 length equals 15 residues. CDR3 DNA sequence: TGTGCCAGCAGTGAAGACAGGGCTTCCTACAATGAGCAGTTCTTC. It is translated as CASSEDRASYNEQFF.

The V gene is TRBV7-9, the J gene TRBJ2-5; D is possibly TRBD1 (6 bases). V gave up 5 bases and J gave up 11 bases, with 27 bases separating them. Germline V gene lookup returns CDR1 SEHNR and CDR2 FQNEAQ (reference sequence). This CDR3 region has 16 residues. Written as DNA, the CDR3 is TGTGCCAGCAGCCGTGTCGTAGGGGGAGTCGGCGATGAGCAGTACTTC. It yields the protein CASSRVVGGVGDEQYF.

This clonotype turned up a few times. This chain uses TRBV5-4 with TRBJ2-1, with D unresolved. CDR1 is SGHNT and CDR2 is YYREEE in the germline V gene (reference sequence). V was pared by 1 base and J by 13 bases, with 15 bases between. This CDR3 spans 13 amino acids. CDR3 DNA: TGTGCCAGCAGCTTGTTTAGTCAAGAGACCCAGTTCTTC. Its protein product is CASSLFSQETQFF.

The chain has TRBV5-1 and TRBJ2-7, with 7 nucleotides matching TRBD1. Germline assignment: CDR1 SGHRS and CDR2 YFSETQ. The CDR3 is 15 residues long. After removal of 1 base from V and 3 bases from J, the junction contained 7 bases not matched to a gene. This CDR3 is CASSLLKGAGYEQYF. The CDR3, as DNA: TGCGCCAGCAGCTTGTTAAAGGGGGCGGGCTACGAGCAGTACTTC.

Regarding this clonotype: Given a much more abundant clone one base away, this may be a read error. The CDR3 sequence: CASSLEDSSDNEQFF. The CDR3 DNA sequence: TGTGCCAGCAGCTTGGAGGACTCATCTGACAATGAGCAGTTCTTC. V usage is TRBV5-5 and J usage is TRBJ2-7; TRBD2 might be the D (5 bases). The DNA matches TRBJ2-1 better at its end, which makes the J call doubtful. The CDR3 is 15 residues long. Germline CDR1 SGHKS, CDR2 YYEKEE (reference sequence).

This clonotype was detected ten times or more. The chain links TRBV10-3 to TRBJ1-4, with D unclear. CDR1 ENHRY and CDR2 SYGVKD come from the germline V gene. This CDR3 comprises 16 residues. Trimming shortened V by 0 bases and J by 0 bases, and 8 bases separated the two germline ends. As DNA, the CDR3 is TGTGCCATCAGTGAGTCGAGAGCTGCAACTAATGAAAAACTGTTTTTT. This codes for CAISESRAATNEKLFF.

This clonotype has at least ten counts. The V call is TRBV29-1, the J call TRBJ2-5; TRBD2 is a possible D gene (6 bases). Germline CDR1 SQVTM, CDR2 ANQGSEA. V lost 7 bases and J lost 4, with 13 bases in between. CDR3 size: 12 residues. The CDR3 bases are TGCAGCGGACTAGTCCCCCCAGAGACCCAGTACTTC. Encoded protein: CSGLVPPETQYF.

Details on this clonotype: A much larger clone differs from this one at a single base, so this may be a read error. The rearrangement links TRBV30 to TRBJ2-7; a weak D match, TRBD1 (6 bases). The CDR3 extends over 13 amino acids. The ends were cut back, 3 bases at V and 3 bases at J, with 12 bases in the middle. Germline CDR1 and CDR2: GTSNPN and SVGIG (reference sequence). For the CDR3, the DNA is TGTGCCTGGAGAGGGGACACAGACTACGAGCAGTACTTC. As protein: CAWRGDTDYEQYF.

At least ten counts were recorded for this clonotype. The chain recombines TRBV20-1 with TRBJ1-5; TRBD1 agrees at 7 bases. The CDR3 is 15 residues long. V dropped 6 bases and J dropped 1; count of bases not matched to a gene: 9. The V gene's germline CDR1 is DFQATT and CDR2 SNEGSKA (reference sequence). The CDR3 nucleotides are TGCAGTGCCAGACAGGGTATATTCAGCAATCAGCCCCAGCATTTT. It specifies CSARQGIFSNQPQHF.

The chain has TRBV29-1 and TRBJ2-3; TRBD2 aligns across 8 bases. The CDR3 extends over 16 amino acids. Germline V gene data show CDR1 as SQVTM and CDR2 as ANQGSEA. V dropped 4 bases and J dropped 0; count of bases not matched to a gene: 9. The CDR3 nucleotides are TGCAGCGTTGGTTGGCCAGCGGGAGACAGCACAGATACGCAGTATTTT. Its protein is CSVGWPAGDSTDTQYF.

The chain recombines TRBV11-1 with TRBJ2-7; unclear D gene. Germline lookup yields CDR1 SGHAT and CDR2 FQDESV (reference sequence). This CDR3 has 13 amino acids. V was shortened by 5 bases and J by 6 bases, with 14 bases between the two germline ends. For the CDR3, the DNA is TGTGCCAGCAGCCGCCTTAAGTTTTCCGAGCAGTACTTC. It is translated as CASSRLKFSEQYF.

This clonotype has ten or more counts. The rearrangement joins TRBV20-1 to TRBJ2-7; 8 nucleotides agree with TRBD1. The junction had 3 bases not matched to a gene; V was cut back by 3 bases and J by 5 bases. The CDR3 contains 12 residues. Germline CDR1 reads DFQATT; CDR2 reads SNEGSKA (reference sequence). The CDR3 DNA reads TGCAGTGCTAGTGGGACAGGTGACGAGCAGTACTTC. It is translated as CSASGTGDEQYF.

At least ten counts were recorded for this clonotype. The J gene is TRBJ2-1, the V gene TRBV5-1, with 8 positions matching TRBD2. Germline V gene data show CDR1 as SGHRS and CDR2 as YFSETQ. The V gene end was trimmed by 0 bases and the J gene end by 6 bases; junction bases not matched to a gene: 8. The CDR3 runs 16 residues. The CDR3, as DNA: TGCGCCAGCAGCTTGGCCCCGGGGGGGGCCCTCAATGAGCAGTTCTTC. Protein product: CASSLAPGGALNEQFF.

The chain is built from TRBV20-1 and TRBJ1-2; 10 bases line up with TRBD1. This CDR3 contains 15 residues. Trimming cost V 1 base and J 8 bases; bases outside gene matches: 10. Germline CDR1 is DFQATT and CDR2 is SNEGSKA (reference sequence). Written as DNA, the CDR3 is TGCAGTGCTAGAGCCTGGGACAGGGGCTTCCACGGCTACACCTTC. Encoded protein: CSARAWDRGFHGYTF.

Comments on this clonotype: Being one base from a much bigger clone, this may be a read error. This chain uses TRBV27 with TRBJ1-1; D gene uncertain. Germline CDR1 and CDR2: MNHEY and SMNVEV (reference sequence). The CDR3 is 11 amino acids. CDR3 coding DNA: TGTACCAGCAGTGGATTCCGGGAAGCTTTCTTT. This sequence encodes CTSSGFREAFF.

The CDR3 is CASSWEGASGNTIYF. CDR3 nucleotides: TGTGCCAGCAGCTGGGAGGGGGCCAGTGGAAACACCATATATTTT. The rearrangement joins TRBV7-2 to TRBJ1-3, with TRBD1 matching 7 bases. Germline V gives CDR1 SGHTA, CDR2 FQGNSA. V dropped 4 bases and J dropped 3; count of bases not matched to a gene: 6. This CDR3 region has 15 residues.

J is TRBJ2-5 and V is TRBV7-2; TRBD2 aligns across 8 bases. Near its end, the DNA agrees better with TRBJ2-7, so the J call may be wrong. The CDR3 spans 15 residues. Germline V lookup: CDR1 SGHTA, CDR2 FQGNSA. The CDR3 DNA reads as TGTGCCAGCAGCCTAAGGGGGACTAGGCTCGACGAGCAGTACTTC. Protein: CASSLRGTRLDEQYF.

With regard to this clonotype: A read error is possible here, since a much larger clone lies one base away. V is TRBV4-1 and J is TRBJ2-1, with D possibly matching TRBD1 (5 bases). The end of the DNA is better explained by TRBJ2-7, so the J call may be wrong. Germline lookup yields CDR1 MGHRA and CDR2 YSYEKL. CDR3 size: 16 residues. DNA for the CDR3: TGCGCCAGCAGCCAAACCCCCCAGGGTCGCTACAATGAGCAGTACTTC. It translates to CASSQTPQGRYNEQYF.

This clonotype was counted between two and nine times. The CDR3 loop reads CASRHFQETQYF. Written as DNA, the CDR3 is TGTGCCAGCAGACACTTCCAAGAGACCCAGTACTTC. The chain uses TRBV12-3 or TRBV12-4 and TRBJ2-5; no definite D call. Trimming removed 6 bases at V and 1 base at J, with 6 bases between. This CDR3 is 12 amino acids long.

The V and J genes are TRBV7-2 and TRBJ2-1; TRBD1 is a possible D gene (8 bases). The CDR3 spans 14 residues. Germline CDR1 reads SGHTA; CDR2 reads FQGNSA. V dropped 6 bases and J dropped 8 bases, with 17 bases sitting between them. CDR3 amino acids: CASRYRGGKDEQFF. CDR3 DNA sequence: TGTGCCAGCAGATACAGGGGGGGGAAGGATGAGCAGTTCTTC.

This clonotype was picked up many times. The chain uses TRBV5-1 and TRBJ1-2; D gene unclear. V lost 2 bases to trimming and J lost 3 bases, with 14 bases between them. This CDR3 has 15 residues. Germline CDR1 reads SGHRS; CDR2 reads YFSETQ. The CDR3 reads CASSLTLGLDYGYTF. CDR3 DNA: TGCGCCAGCAGCTTAACCCTCGGCCTGGACTATGGCTACACCTTC.

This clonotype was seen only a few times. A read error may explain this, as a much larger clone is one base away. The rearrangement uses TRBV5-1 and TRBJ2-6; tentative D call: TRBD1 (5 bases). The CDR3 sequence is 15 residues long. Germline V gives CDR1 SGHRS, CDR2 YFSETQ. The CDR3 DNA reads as TGCGCCAGCAGCCGTTCAGACTCTGGGGCCAACGTCCGGACTTTC. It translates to CASSRSDSGANVRTF.

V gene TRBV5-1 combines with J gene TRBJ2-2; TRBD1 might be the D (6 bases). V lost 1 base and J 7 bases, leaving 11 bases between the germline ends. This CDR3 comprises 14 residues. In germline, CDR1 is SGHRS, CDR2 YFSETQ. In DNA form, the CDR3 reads TGCGCCAGCAGCTTGTTGGGGGCAAGCGGGGAGCTGTTTTTT. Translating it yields CASSLLGASGELFF.